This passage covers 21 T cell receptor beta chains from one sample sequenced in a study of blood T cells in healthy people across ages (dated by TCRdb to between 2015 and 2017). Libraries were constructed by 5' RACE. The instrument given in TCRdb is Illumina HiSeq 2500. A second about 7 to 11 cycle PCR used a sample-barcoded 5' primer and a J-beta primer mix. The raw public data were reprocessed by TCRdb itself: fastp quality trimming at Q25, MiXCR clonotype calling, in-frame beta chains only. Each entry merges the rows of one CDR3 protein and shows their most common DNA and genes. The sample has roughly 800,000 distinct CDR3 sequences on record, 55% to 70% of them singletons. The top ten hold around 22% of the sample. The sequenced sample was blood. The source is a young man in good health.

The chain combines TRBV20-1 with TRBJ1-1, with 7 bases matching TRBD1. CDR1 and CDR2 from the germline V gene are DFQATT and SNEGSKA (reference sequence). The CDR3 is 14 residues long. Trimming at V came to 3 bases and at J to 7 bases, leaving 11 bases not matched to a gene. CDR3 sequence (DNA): TGCAGTGCTAGTCCCGACAGGGCGGCGGTTGAAGCTTTCTTT. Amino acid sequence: CSASPDRAAVEAFF.

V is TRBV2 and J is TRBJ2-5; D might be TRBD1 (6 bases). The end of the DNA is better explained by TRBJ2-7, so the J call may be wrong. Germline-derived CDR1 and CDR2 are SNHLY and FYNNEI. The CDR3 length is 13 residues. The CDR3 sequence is CASRDTGSYEQYF. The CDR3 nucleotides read TGTGCCAGCAGAGATACAGGGAGCTACGAGCAGTACTTC.

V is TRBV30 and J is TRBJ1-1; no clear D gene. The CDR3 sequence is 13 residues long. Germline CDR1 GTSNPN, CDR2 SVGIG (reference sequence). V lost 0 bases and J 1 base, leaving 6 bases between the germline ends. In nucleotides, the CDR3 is TGTGCCTGGAGTGTACGACCGAACACTGAAGCTTTCTTT. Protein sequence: CAWSVRPNTEAFF.

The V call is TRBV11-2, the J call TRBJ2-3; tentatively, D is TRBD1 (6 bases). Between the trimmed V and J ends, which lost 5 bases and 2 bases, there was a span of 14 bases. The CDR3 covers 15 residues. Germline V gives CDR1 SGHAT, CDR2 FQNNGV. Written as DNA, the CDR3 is TGTGCCAGCAGCCGCACCCCAGGGGCCACAGATACGCAGTATTTT. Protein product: CASSRTPGATDTQYF.

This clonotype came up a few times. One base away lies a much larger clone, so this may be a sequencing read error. CDR3 DNA: TGTGCCAGCAGTTTTACGGTATACAATGAGCAGTACTTC. This translates into CASSFTVYNEQYF. The chain employs TRBV28 and TRBJ2-1; D is unresolved. The J call may be incorrect, as the DNA end agrees better with TRBJ2-7. Germline V gene sequence: CDR1 MDHEN, CDR2 SYDVKM. CDR3 length: 13 residues.

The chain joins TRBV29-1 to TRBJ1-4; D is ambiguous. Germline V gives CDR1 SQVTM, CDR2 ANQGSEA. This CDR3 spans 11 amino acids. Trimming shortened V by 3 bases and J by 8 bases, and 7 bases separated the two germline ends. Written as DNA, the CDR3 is TGCAGCGTTGAGAACCGAGAAAAACTGTTTTTT. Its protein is CSVENREKLFF. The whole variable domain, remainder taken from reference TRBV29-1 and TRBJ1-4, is SAVISQKPSRDICQRGTSLTIQCQVDSQVTMMFWYRQQPGQSLTLIATANQGSEATYESGFVIDKFPISRPNLTFSTLTVSNMSPEDSSIYLCSVENREKLFFGSGTQLSVL.

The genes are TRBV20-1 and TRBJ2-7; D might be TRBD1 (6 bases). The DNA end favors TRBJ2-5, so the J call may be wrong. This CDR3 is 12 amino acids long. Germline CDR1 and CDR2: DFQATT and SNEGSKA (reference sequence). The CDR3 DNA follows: TGCAGTGCTAGAAGGGGGATTGAGACCCAGTACTTC. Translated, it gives CSARRGIETQYF.

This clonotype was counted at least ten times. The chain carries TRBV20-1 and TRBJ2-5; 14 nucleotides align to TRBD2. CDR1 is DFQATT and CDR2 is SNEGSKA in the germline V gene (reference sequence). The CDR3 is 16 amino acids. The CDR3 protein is CSYPKTSGRGGETQYF. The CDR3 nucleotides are TGCAGCTACCCAAAGACTAGCGGGAGGGGCGGAGAGACCCAGTACTTC.

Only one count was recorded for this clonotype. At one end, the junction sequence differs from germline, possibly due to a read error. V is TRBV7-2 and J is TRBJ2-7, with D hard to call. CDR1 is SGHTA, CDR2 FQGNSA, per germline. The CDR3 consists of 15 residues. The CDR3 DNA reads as TGTGCCAACAGCCCTCGATATACTTCTTACAATGAGCAGTACTTC. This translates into CANSPRYTSYNEQYF.

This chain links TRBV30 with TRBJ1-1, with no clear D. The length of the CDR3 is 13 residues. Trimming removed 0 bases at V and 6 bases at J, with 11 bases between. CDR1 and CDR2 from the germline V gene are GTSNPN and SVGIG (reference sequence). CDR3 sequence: CAWSVRFGAEAFF. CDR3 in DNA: TGTGCCTGGAGTGTACGGTTCGGGGCTGAAGCTTTCTTT.

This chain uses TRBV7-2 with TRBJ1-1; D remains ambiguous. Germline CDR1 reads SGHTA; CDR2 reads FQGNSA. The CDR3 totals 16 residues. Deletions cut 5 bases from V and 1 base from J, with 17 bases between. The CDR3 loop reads CASSPQHLQQNTEAFF. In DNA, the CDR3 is TGTGCCAGCAGCCCCCAGCATTTGCAGCAGAACACTGAAGCTTTCTTT.

The CDR3 is CASRGQGSQPQHF. The CDR3 coding sequence is TGTGCCAGTAGGGGACAGGGAAGTCAGCCCCAGCATTTT. The chain recombines TRBV19 with TRBJ1-5; TRBD1 matches at 9 bases. The V segment lost 6 bases and the J segment 6 bases; nucleotides outside the gene matches: 3. CDR3 length equals 13 residues. Germline CDR1 LNHDA, CDR2 SQIVND (reference sequence).

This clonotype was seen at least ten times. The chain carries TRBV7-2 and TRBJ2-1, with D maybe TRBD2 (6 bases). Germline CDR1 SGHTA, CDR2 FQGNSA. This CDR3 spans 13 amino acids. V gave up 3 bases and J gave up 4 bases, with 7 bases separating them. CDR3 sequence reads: CASSFGTYNEQFF. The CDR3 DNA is TGTGCCAGCAGCTTCGGGACTTACAATGAGCAGTTCTTC.

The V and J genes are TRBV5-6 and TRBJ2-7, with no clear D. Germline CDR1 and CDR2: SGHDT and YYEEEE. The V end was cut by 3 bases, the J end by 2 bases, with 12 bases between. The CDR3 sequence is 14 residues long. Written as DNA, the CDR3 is TGTGCCAGCAGCTCTACACGGATACCCTACGAGCAGTACTTC. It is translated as CASSSTRIPYEQYF.

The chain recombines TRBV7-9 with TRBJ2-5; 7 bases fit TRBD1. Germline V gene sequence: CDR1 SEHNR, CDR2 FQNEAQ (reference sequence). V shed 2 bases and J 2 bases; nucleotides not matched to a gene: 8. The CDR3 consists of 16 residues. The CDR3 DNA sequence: TGTGCCAGCAGCTTACCCACCCGGGACAGTCAAGAGACCCAGTACTTC. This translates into CASSLPTRDSQETQYF.

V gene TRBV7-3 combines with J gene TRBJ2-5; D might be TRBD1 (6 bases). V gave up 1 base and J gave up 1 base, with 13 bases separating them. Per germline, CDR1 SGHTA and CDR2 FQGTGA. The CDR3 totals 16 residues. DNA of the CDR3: TGTGCCAGCAGCTTAAAGGGGGAGACCTCCCAAGAGACCCAGTACTTC. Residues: CASSLKGETSQETQYF.

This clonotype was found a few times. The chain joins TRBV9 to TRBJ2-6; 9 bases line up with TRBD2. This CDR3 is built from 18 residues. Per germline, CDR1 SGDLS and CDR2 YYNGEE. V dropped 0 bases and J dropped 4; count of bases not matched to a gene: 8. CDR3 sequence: CASSVGVAGAAGANVLTF. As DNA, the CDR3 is TGTGCCAGCAGCGTAGGTGTAGCGGGAGCCGCCGGGGCCAACGTCCTGACTTTC.

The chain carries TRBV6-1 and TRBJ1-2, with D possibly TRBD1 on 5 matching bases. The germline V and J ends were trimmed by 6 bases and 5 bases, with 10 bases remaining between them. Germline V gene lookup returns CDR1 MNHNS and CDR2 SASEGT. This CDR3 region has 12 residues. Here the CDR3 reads CASRTAYYGYTF. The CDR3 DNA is TGTGCCAGCAGGACAGCATATTATGGCTACACCTTC.

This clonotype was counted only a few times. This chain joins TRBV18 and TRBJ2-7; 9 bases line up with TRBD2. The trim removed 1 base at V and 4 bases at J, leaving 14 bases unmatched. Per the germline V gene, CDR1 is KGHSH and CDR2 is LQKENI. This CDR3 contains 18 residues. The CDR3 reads CASSPLAGEATSMYEQYF. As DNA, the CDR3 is TGTGCCAGCTCACCACTAGCGGGGGAGGCGACGTCTATGTACGAGCAGTACTTC.

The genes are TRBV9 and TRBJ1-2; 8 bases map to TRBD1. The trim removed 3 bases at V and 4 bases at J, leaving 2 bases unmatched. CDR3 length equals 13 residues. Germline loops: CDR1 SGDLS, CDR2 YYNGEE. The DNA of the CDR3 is TGTGCCAGCAGCGCGACAGGGGTCTATGGCTACACCTTC. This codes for CASSATGVYGYTF.

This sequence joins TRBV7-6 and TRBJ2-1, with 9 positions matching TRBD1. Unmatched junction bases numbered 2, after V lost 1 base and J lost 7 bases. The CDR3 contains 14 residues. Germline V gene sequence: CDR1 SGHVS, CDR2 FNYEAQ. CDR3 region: CASSLEGQGNEQFF. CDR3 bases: TGTGCCAGCAGCTTAGAGGGACAGGGTAATGAGCAGTTCTTC. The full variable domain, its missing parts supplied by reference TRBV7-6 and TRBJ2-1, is GAGVSQSPRYKVTKRGQDVALRCDPISGHVSLYWYRQALGQGPEFLTYFNYEAQQDKSGLPNDRFSAERPEGSISTLTIQRTEQRDSAMYRCASSLEGQGNEQFFGPGTRLTVL.